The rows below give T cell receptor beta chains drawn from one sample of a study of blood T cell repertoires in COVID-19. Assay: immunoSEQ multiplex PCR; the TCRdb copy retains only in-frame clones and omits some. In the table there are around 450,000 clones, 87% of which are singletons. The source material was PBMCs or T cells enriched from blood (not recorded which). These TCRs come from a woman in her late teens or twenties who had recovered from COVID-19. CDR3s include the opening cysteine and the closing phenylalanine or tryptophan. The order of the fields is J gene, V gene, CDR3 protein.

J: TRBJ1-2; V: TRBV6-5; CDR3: CASSRAGGIGYGYTF
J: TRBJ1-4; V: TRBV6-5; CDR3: CATGGVGEKLFF
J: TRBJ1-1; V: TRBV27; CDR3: CASSPGQTFTEAFF
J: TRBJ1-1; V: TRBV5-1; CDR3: CASKPQGNTEAFF
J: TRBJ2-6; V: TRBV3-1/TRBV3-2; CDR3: CASSQASGANVLTF
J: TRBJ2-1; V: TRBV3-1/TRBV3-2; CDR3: CASSQDLAGGADEQFF
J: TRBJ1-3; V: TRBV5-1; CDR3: CASSSEGNTIYF
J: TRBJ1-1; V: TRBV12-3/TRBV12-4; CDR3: CASRTGTEAFF
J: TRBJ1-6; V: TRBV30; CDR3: CAWSATGGTGSPLHF
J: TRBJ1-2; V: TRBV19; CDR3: CASSTARQGNYGYTF
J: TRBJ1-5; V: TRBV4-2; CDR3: CASSQAGQPQHF
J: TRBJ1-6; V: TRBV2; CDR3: CASSADRPYNSPLHF
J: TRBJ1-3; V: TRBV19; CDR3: CASSPRLTGTGNTIYF
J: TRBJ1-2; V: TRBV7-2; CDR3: CASSSGLGRGYGYTF
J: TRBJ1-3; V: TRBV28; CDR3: CASRGAGRGTGNTIYF
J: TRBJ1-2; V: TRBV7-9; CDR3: CASSFRGSSNYGYTF
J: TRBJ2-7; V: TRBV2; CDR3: CASAPRTGQSYEQYF
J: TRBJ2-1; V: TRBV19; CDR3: CASSFAGGLNSNEQFF
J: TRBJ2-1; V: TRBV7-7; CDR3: CASSPSRQGRYEQFF
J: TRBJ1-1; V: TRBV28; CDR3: CASSLGRGVSDTEAFF